The source of this TCR beta chain is a study of beta chain features in type 1 diabetes. Study observations and caveats: TCRB CDR3s were moderately but significantly shorter in Type 1 diabetes patients in all four CD4+ subsets.

This clone was detected a few times. The antigen is not known. The investigators reverse transcribed all of the isolated RNA, so they sequenced expressed TCRB transcripts. This table comes from immunoSEQ multiplex PCR, and its TCRdb copy is limited to in-frame clones, with some not included. Among over 120,000 clones, over 9.5% were seen once, and the ten largest hold 1.3%. Sorted populations all had greater than 95% purity. The receptor's source is a man aged 18 to 30 in good health. The sequenced material came from naive CD4+ T cells from blood.

The CDR3 DNA follows: TGTGCCAGCAGCGTACGATTAGCGGGGGTCCCCAATGAGCAGTTCTTC. Its protein product is CASSVRLAGVPNEQFF. This chain joins TRBV9 and TRBJ2-1, with TRBD2 matching 9 bases. CDR3 length equals 16 residues. J lost 6 bases, V lost 1 base, and 8 bases had no gene match. Germline CDR1 is SGDLS and CDR2 is YYNGEE.